This T cell receptor (beta chain) came from a study of OX40 agonist ivuxolimab in advanced cancers. The V gene lost 3 bases and the J gene lost 8 bases, with 10 bases spanning the gap. The CDR3 is 11 amino acids. CDR1 is DFQATT and CDR2 is SNEGSKA in the germline V gene (reference sequence). Study-level results: Expanded clones belonging to CD8+ T cells outnumbered, on average, those of CD4+. Dosing at 0.1 to 3.0 mg/kg was accompanied by clonal expansion of CD4+ and CD8+ blood T cells by week 6. Low levels of normalized T-cell clonal expansion also appeared in some nonresponders.

Patients had blood sampled at baseline and again on cycle 4 day 1 and cycle 7 day 1. Clones were sequenced by immunoSEQ multiplex PCR, and TCRdb holds only the in-frame ones, with some missing. The repertoire consists of tens of thousands of clones, with more than 70% occurring once and the leading ten covering more than 8.5%. Worth noting for this clone: The antigen is unknown.

The rearrangement links TRBV20-1 to TRBJ1-2; D is possibly TRBD1 (6 bases). This TCR was sampled from an adult with an advanced solid tumor such as melanoma, head and neck, liver or kidney cancer. The sequencing used CD4+ or CD8+ T cells sorted from blood, collected in a trial of the OX40 agonist ivuxolimab. The CDR3 sequence is CSASNRDGYTF. As DNA, the CDR3 is TGCAGTGCTAGTAACAGGGACGGCTACACCTTC.